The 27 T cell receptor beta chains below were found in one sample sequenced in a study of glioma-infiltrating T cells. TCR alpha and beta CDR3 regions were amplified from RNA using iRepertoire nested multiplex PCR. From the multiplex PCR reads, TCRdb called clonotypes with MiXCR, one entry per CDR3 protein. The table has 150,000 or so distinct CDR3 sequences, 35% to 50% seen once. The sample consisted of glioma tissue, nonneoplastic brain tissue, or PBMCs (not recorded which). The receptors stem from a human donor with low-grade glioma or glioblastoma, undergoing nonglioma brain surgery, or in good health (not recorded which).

The CDR3 region has the DNA TGTGCCAGCAGCCACCCCTTAACCCAGGGGGGAGATACGCAGTATTTT. Its protein product is CASSHPLTQGGDTQYF. The J gene is TRBJ2-3, the V gene TRBV7-9, with D tentatively TRBD1 (7 bases). V was cut by 5 bases and J by 5 bases, with 20 bases left in between. Germline V gene data show CDR1 as SEHNR and CDR2 as FQNEAQ (reference sequence). This CDR3 is 16 amino acids long.

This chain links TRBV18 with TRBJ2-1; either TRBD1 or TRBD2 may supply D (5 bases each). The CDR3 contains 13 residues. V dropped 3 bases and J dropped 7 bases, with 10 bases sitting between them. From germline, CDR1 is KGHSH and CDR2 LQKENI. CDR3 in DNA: TGTGCCAGCTCACCGGGCAGGGAGAATGAGCAGTTCTTC. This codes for CASSPGRENEQFF.

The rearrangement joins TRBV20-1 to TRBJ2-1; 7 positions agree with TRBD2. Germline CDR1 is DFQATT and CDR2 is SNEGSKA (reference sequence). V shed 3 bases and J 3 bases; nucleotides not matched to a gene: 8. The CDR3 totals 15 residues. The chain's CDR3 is CSASPLASVYNEQFF. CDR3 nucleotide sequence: TGCAGTGCTAGTCCACTAGCGAGTGTCTACAATGAGCAGTTCTTC.

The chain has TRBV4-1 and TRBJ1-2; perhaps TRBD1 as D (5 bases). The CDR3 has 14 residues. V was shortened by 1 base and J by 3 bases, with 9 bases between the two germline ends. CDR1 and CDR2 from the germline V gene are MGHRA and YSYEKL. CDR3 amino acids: CASSQGLGDYGYTF. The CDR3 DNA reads TGCGCCAGCAGCCAAGGTTTGGGGGACTATGGCTACACCTTC.

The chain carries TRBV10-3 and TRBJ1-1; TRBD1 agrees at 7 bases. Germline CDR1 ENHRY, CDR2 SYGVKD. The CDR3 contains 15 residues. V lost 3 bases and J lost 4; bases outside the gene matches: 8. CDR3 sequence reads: CAISDPGQFSTEAFF. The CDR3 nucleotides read TGTGCCATCAGTGATCCGGGACAGTTTTCCACTGAAGCTTTCTTT.

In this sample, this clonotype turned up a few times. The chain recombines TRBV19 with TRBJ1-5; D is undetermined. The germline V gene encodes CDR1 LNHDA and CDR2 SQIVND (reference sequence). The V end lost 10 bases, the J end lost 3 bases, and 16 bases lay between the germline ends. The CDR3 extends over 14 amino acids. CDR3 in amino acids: CATSDPRSNQPQHF. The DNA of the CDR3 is TGTGCCACCTCCGACCCCAGGTCCAATCAGCCCCAGCATTTT.

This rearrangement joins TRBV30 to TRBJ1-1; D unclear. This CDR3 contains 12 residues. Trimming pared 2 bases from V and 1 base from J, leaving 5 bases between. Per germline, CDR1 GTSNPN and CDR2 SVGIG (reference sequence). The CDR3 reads CAWSRQNTEAFF. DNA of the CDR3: TGTGCCTGGAGTAGGCAGAACACTGAAGCTTTCTTT.

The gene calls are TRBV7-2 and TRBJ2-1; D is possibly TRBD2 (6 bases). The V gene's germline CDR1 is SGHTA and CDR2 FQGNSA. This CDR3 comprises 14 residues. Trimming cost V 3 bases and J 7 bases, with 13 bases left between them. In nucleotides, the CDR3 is TGTGCCAGCAGCTTGGGCGGGATAGGGAATGAGCAGTTCTTC. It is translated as CASSLGGIGNEQFF.

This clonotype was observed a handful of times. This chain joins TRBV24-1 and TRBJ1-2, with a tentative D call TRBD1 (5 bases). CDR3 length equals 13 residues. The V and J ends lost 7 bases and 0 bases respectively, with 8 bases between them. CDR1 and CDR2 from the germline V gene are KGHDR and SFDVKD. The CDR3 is CATSRDSNYGYTF. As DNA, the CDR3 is TGTGCCACCAGCCGGGACTCTAACTATGGCTACACCTTC.

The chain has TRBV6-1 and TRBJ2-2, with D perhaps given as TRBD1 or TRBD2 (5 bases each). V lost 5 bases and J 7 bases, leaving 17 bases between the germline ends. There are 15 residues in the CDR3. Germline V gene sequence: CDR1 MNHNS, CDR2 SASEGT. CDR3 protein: CASSKHTLRGGELFF. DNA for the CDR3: TGTGCCAGCAGTAAACACACATTGAGGGGCGGGGAGCTGTTTTTT.

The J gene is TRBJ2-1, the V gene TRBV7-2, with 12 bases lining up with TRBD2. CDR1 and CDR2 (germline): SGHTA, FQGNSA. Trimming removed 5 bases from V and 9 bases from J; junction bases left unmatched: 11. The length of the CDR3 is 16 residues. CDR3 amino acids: CASSLRLAGDLGEQFF. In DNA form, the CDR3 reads TGTGCCAGCAGCCTCCGACTAGCGGGGGATCTCGGTGAGCAGTTCTTC.

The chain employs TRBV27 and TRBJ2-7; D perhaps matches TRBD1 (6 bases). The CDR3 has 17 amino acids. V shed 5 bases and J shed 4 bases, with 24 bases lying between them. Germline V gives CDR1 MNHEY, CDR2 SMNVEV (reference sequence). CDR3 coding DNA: TGTGCCAGCAGTCCATCGGACGGACAGACCTGGATTTACGAGCAGTACTTC. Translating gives CASSPSDGQTWIYEQYF.

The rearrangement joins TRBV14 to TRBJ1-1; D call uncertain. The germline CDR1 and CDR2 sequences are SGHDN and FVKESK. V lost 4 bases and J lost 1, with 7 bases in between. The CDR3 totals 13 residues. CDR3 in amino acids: CASSRGENTEAFF. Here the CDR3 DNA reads TGTGCCAGCAGCCGCGGGGAGAACACTGAAGCTTTCTTT.

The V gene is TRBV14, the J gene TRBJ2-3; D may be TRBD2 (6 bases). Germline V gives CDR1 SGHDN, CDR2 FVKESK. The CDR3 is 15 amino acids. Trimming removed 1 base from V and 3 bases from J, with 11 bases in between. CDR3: CASSQGMGRTDTQYF. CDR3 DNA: TGTGCCAGCAGCCAAGGGATGGGGAGGACAGATACGCAGTATTTT. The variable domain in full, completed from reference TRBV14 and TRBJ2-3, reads EAGVTQFPSHSVIEKGQTVTLRCDPISGHDNLYWYRRVMGKEIKFLLHFVKESKQDESGMPNNRFLAERTGGTYSTLKVQPAELEDSGVYFCASSQGMGRTDTQYFGPGTRLTVL.

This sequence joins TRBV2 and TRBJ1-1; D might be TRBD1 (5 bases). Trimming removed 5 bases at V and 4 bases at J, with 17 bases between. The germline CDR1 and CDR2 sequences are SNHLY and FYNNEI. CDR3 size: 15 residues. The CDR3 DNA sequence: TGTGCCAGCAGTCTAGAAAGGGGAGGGAGCACTGAAGCTTTCTTT. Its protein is CASSLERGGSTEAFF.

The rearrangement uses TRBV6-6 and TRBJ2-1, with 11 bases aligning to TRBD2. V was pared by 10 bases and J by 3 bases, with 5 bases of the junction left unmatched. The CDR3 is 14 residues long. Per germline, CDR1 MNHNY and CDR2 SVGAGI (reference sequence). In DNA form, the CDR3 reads TGTGCCACCCAGGGACTAGCGGACTACAATGAGCAGTTCTTC. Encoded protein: CATQGLADYNEQFF.

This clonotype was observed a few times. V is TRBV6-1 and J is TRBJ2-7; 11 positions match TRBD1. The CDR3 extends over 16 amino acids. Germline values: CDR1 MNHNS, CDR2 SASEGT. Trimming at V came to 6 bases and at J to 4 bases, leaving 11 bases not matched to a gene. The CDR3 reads CASRGGQGAIVYEQYF. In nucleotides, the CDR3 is TGTGCCAGCAGAGGAGGACAGGGGGCAATAGTGTACGAGCAGTACTTC.

CDR3 nucleotides: TGTGCCAGCAAACTCGGAGGGCTCCCCTACAATGAGCAGTTCTTC. Protein: CASKLGGLPYNEQFF. The chain recombines TRBV28 with TRBJ2-1, with TRBD2 as a possible D gene (6 bases). With 7 bases removed from V and 2 bases from J, the gap between germline ends came to 15 bases. Germline V lookup: CDR1 MDHEN, CDR2 SYDVKM. The CDR3 is made up of 15 amino acids.

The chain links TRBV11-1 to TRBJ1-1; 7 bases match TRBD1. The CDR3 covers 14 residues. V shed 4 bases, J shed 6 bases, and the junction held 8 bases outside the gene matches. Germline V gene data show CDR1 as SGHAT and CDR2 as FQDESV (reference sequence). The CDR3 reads CASSSSGQWAEAFF. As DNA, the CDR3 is TGTGCCAGCAGCTCGTCGGGACAGTGGGCTGAAGCTTTCTTT.

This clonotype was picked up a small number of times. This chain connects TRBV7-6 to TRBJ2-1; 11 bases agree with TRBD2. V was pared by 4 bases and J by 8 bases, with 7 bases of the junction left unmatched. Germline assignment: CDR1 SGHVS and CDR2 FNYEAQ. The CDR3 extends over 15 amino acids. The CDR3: CASSSNSGGAHEQFF. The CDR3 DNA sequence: TGTGCCAGCAGCTCAAATAGCGGGGGGGCCCATGAGCAGTTCTTC.

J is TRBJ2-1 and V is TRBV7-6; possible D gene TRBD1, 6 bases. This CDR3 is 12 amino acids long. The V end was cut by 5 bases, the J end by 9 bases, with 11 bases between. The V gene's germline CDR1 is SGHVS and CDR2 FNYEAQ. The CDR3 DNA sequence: TGTGCCAGCAGCCTATCAGGGGTTGAGCAGTTCTTC. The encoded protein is CASSLSGVEQFF.

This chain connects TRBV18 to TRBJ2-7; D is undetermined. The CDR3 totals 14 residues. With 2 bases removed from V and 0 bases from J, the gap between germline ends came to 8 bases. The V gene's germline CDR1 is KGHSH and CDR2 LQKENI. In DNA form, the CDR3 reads TGTGCCAGCTCACCATTAAGGGCCTCCTACGAGCAGTACTTC. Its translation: CASSPLRASYEQYF.

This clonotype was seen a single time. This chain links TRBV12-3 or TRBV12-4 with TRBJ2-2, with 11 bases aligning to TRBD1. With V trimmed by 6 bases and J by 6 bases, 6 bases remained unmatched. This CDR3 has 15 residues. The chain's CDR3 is CASSPGTGGAGELFF. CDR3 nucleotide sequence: TGTGCCAGCAGCCCAGGGACAGGGGGGGCCGGGGAGCTGTTTTTT.

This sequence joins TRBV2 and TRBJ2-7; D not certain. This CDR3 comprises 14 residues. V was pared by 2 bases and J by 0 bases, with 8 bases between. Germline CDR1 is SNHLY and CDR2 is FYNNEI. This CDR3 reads CASSEQQNSYEQYF. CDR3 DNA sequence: TGTGCCAGCAGTGAACAGCAGAACTCCTACGAGCAGTACTTC.

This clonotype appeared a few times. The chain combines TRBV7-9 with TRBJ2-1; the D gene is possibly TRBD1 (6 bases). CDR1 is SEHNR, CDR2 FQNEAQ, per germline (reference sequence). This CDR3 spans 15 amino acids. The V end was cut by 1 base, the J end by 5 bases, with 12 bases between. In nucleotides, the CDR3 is TGTGCCAGCAGCTTAGGTTCAGGGGAAAACAATGAGCAGTTCTTC. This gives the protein CASSLGSGENNEQFF.

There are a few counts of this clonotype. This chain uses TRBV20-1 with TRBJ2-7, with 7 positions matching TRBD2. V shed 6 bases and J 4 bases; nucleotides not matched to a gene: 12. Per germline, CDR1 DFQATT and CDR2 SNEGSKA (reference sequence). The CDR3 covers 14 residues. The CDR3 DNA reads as TGCAGTGCAGGAACGGCTAGCGGAGAGTACGAGCAGTACTTC. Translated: CSAGTASGEYEQYF.

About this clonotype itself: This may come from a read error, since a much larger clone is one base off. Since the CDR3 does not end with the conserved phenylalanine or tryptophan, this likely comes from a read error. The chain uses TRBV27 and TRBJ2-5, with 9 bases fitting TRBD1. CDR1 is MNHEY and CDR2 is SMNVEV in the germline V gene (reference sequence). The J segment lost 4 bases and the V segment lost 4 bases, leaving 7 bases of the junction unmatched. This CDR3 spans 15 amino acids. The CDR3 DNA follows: TGTGCCAGCAGTTCATACAGGGGGCGCCGAGAGACCCAGTACTCC. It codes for CASSSYRGRRETQYS.